This T cell receptor beta chain was sequenced during a study of T cell repertoires in cytomegalovirus infection. Overall study context: The public TCR beta signatures pointed to both CMV infection and matching HLA type. General study findings and limits: The response measured ex vivo was dominated by TCR beta clonotypes (HLA-C-restricted and CMV-specific).

TCRdb used MiXCR to reprocess the reads, holding one entry per CDR3 protein. The sample yields approximately 750,000 distinct CDR3 sequences, less than 40% seen once. Germline V gene sequence: CDR1 DFQATT, CDR2 SNEGSKA (reference sequence). J lost 5 bases, V lost 6 bases, and 8 bases had no gene match. CDR3 length: 15 residues. Turning to this clonotype: The antigen remains unidentified.

The TCR sequence derives from a human donor in good health (CMV status not recorded). Some clones in this sample may be carry-over from other donors' samples. The sample taken for sequencing was PBMCs. This chain uses TRBV20-1 with TRBJ2-3, with 13 bases lining up with TRBD2. CDR3 in amino acids: CSATGTSGVVDTQYF. For the CDR3, the DNA is TGCAGTGCGACCGGGACTAGCGGGGTCGTAGATACGCAGTATTTT.